Shown below are 22 T cell receptor beta chains from a single sample sequenced in a study of graft-versus-host responses after intestinal transplantation (dated by TCRdb to the early 2020s). Antigen specificity for these receptors is unknown. Interpreted using the paper, the time point label stands for: cells obtained before transplantation from donor or recipient. The method behind the library was the immunoSEQ multiplex PCR assay. TCRdb re-hosts the immuneACCESS table, in-frame sequences only. Its copies lack some clones; in the studies checked, an unresolved V gene accounts for under half of them, and the cause for the rest is not known. The sample yields under 150,000 clones; 90% to 95% were counted once. The top ten hold 0.09% to 0.15% of the sample. The specimen comprised unstimulated CD4+ T cells sorted from spleen or lymph node cells, sampled before intestinal transplant. Receptors originate from a human donor who received an intestinal transplant.

The chain is built from TRBV19 and TRBJ2-1; 7 positions match TRBD2. Germline loops: CDR1 LNHDA, CDR2 SQIVND (reference sequence). Trimming removed 1 base from V and 3 bases from J; junction bases left unmatched: 6. This CDR3 is 16 amino acids long. Here the CDR3 DNA reads TGTGCCAGTAGTATAGGAAGCGGGATGGTCTACAATGAGCAGTTCTTC. This translates into CASSIGSGMVYNEQFF. Variable domain in full (rest from reference TRBV19 and TRBJ2-1): DGGITQSPKYLFRKEGQNVTLSCEQNLNHDAMYWYRQDPGQGLRLIYYSQIVNDFQKGDIAEGYSVSREKKESFPLTVTSAQKNPTAFYLCASSIGSGMVYNEQFFGPGTRLTVL.

This clone was recorded once. The rearrangement uses TRBV28 and TRBJ2-5, with 8 positions matching TRBD2. J gave up 4 bases and V 6 bases, and 7 bases lay outside the gene matches. Germline values: CDR1 MDHEN, CDR2 SYDVKM. The CDR3 loop spans 14 amino acids. The CDR3 loop is CASRGAGVIETQYF. CDR3 DNA: TGTGCCAGCAGAGGAGCGGGAGTGATAGAGACCCAGTACTTC. Full variable domain (outside the CDR3, taken from reference TRBV28 and TRBJ2-5): DVKVTQSSRYLVKRTGEKVFLECVQDMDHENMFWYRQDPGLGLRLIYFSYDVKMKEKGDIPEGYSVSREKKERFSLILESASTNQTSMYLCASRGAGVIETQYFGPGTRLLVL.

This clone was observed a handful of times. The chain uses TRBV27 and TRBJ2-1, with a weak D call TRBD2 (5 bases). This CDR3 spans 16 amino acids. Looked up from germline, CDR1 is MNHEY and CDR2 is SMNVEV (reference sequence). V was shortened by 6 bases and J by 3 bases, with 18 bases between the two germline ends. In DNA, the CDR3 is TGTGCCAGCAGGAATGAGGGCGAGAGACTCTACAATGAGCAGTTCTTC. The encoded protein is CASRNEGERLYNEQFF.

The rearrangement joins TRBV30 to TRBJ1-2, with a weak D call TRBD1 (5 bases). The CDR3 extends over 13 amino acids. Germline V gene data show CDR1 as GTSNPN and CDR2 as SVGIG (reference sequence). Trimming took off 0 bases at V and 5 bases at J, with 10 bases between the two ends. CDR3: CAWSVPGWYGYTF. The CDR3, as DNA: TGTGCCTGGAGTGTCCCAGGGTGGTATGGCTACACCTTC.

This clone was seen just once. The V call is TRBV29-1, the J call TRBJ1-1, with 7 bases fitting TRBD1. The germline V gene has CDR1 SQVTM and CDR2 ANQGSEA. V shed 7 bases, J shed 1 base, and the junction held 6 bases outside the gene matches. The CDR3 has 13 residues. In nucleotides, the CDR3 is TGCAGCGGGCTGGGGACAGCGAACACTGAAGCTTTCTTT. It encodes CSGLGTANTEAFF.

CDR3 loop: CASSYKGKGNQPQHF. CDR3 in DNA: TGTGCCAGCAGTTATAAGGGGAAGGGCAATCAGCCCCAGCATTTT. The chain links TRBV6-5 to TRBJ1-5; maybe TRBD1 (5 bases). The germline V gene has CDR1 MNHEY and CDR2 SVGAGI. There are 15 residues in the CDR3. The V and J ends lost 3 bases and 2 bases respectively, with 11 bases between them.

V is TRBV7-8 and J is TRBJ1-2; D is perhaps TRBD1 (6 bases). Germline V gene lookup returns CDR1 SGHVS and CDR2 FQNEAQ. V lost 3 bases and J lost 6, with 17 bases in between. This CDR3 has 15 residues. The DNA of the CDR3 is TGTGCCAGCAGCTTGGTGGGGGCTCCAAGGAATGGCTACACCTTC. This gives the protein CASSLVGAPRNGYTF. Based on the CDR3 plus reference TRBV7-8 and TRBJ1-2, the full variable domain is GAGVSQSPRYKVAKRGQDVALRCDPISGHVSLFWYQQALGQGPEFLTYFQNEAQLDKSGLPSDRFFAERPEGSVSTLKIQRTQQEDSAVYLCASSLVGAPRNGYTFGSGTRLTVV.

V gene TRBV29-1 combines with J gene TRBJ2-5; perhaps TRBD2 as D (5 bases). Trimming took off 2 bases at V and 1 base at J, with 17 bases between the two ends. The CDR3 spans 16 residues. Germline CDR1 reads SQVTM; CDR2 reads ANQGSEA. In DNA, the CDR3 is TGCAGCGTTGAACGGCTTACGGGGATCTTCCAAGAGACCCAGTACTTC. Protein sequence: CSVERLTGIFQETQYF.

This chain joins TRBV7-2 and TRBJ2-5; perhaps TRBD1 as D (7 bases). Germline V gene sequence: CDR1 SGHTA, CDR2 FQGNSA. Trimming took 6 bases from V and 7 from J, leaving 27 bases between them. The CDR3 spans 17 residues. CDR3 nucleotide sequence: TGTGCCAGCAGTTCAGGGGGGTGGTCGGGGGAAAGGCGGACCCAGTACTTC. Protein product: CASSSGGWSGERRTQYF.

This clone was counted a single time. The chain is built from TRBV27 and TRBJ1-5, with D perhaps TRBD1 (5 bases). CDR3 length equals 16 residues. Germline V gene lookup returns CDR1 MNHEY and CDR2 SMNVEV (reference sequence). The V and J ends lost 0 bases and 4 bases respectively, with 13 bases between them. CDR3 DNA sequence: TGTGCCAGCAGTTTATCTCCCCTTGGGGCTAATCAGCCCCAGCATTTT. Its protein product is CASSLSPLGANQPQHF.

The rearrangement joins TRBV7-9 to TRBJ1-2, with TRBD1 matching over 9 bases. CDR3 size: 13 residues. Germline values: CDR1 SEHNR, CDR2 FQNEAQ (reference sequence). V lost 1 base to trimming and J lost 8 bases; unmatched junction nucleotides: 2. The CDR3 here is CASSLGDRVGYTF. For the CDR3, the DNA is TGTGCCAGCAGCTTAGGGGACAGGGTCGGCTACACCTTC.

The rearrangement links TRBV27 to TRBJ2-2, with 7 bases that match TRBD2. CDR1 is MNHEY and CDR2 is SMNVEV in the germline V gene (reference sequence). This CDR3 region has 13 residues. V trimming: 7 bases; J trimming: 4 bases; junction bases outside the gene matches: 3. The CDR3 here is CASNPGGTGELFF. The DNA of the CDR3 is TGTGCCAGCAACCCGGGGGGCACCGGGGAGCTGTTTTTT.

The V gene is TRBV5-1, the J gene TRBJ2-5, with D possibly being TRBD2 (6 bases). Trimming stripped 1 base from V and 5 bases from J, with 15 bases between. There are 15 residues in the CDR3. Germline values: CDR1 SGHRS, CDR2 YFSETQ. CDR3 sequence reads: CASSLRGTLEETQYF. The CDR3 DNA reads TGCGCCAGCAGCTTGAGAGGGACTCTGGAGGAGACCCAGTACTTC.

The V and J genes are TRBV6-5 and TRBJ1-1, with D unclear. Trimming removed 4 bases from V and 3 bases from J, with 18 bases in between. This CDR3 comprises 16 residues. CDR1 and CDR2 (germline): MNHEY, SVGAGI. The CDR3 protein is CASSSTPLGLYTEAFF. CDR3 DNA: TGTGCCAGCAGTTCGACACCATTGGGCCTATACACTGAAGCTTTCTTT.

The chain links TRBV2 to TRBJ2-1; D may correspond to TRBD1 or TRBD2 (5 bases each). The V gene lost 6 bases and the J gene lost 9 bases, with 18 bases spanning the gap. The CDR3 totals 14 residues. Germline CDR1 SNHLY, CDR2 FYNNEI. In DNA form, the CDR3 reads TGTGCCAGCAGCCAAGGGACCCTCTGGGGTGAGCAGTTCTTC. This sequence encodes CASSQGTLWGEQFF.

The gene calls are TRBV28 and TRBJ1-2; the D is unclear. The CDR3 sequence is 14 residues long. Germline CDR1 and CDR2: MDHEN and SYDVKM. Trimming removed 5 bases from V and 3 bases from J, with 13 bases in between. Here the CDR3 DNA reads TGTGCCAGCAGTCAGGCCTGGGCCTACTATGGCTACACCTTC. The encoded protein is CASSQAWAYYGYTF.

The chain is built from TRBV18 and TRBJ2-7; possibly TRBD1 for D (6 bases). V lost 1 base, J lost 7 bases, and 17 bases lay in between. Germline values: CDR1 KGHSH, CDR2 LQKENI. This CDR3 region has 15 residues. The chain's CDR3 is CASSPRGRGLGEQYF. The CDR3 DNA reads TGTGCCAGCTCACCACGGGGCAGGGGCTTGGGTGAGCAGTACTTC. The full variable domain, with the rest looked up from reference TRBV18 and TRBJ2-7, is NAGVMQNPRHLVRRRGQEARLRCSPMKGHSHVYWYRQLPEEGLKFMVYLQKENIIDESGMPKERFSAEFPKEGPSILRIQQVVRGDSAAYFCASSPRGRGLGEQYFGPGTRLTVT.

This chain links TRBV5-1 with TRBJ2-1, with a possible D match to TRBD2 (6 bases). The V end was cut by 2 bases, the J end by 8 bases, with 11 bases between. The CDR3 consists of 13 residues. Germline CDR1 is SGHRS and CDR2 is YFSETQ. The CDR3 protein is CASSFGRPDEQFF. CDR3 bases: TGCGCCAGCAGCTTCGGGAGACCCGATGAGCAGTTCTTC.

CDR3 protein: CASSPRGVFRPYF. The CDR3 DNA sequence: TGTGCCAGCTCACCCCGAGGGGTGTTCCGTCCGTACTTC. This chain uses TRBV18 with TRBJ2-7; the D gene could be TRBD1 or TRBD2 (5 bases each). The CDR3 length is 13 residues. V lost 3 bases and J 12 bases, leaving 18 bases between the germline ends. Per germline, CDR1 KGHSH and CDR2 LQKENI. The complete variable domain, with remaining parts taken from reference TRBV18 and TRBJ2-7, reads NAGVMQNPRHLVRRRGQEARLRCSPMKGHSHVYWYRQLPEEGLKFMVYLQKENIIDESGMPKERFSAEFPKEGPSILRIQQVVRGDSAAYFCASSPRGVFRPYFGPGTRLTVT.

The genes are TRBV19 and TRBJ1-1; D is ambiguous. This CDR3 comprises 16 residues. Germline CDR1 LNHDA, CDR2 SQIVND (reference sequence). Trimming stripped 3 bases from V and 1 base from J, with 15 bases between. The CDR3 loop reads CASSILGGRRNTEAFF. CDR3 bases: TGTGCCAGTAGTATTCTCGGCGGCAGGAGGAACACTGAAGCTTTCTTT. The full variable domain, its missing parts supplied by reference TRBV19 and TRBJ1-1, is DGGITQSPKYLFRKEGQNVTLSCEQNLNHDAMYWYRQDPGQGLRLIYYSQIVNDFQKGDIAEGYSVSREKKESFPLTVTSAQKNPTAFYLCASSILGGRRNTEAFFGQGTRLTVV.

The V gene is TRBV15, the J gene TRBJ1-2, with D hard to call. The length of the CDR3 is 13 residues. The germline V gene encodes CDR1 LNHNV and CDR2 YYDKDF (reference sequence). V was trimmed by 0 bases and J by 4 bases, leaving 6 bases between them. CDR3 DNA sequence: TGTGCCACCAGCAGAGATGTACTCTATGGCTACACCTTC. It encodes CATSRDVLYGYTF.

The V gene is TRBV19, the J gene TRBJ1-2, with a tentative D call TRBD1 (5 bases). There are 14 residues in the CDR3. From germline, CDR1 is LNHDA and CDR2 SQIVND (reference sequence). Trimming removed 2 bases at V and 8 bases at J, with 15 bases between. CDR3 in amino acids: CASSITQGRIGYTF. CDR3 DNA sequence: TGTGCCAGTAGTATAACCCAGGGACGTATCGGCTACACCTTC.